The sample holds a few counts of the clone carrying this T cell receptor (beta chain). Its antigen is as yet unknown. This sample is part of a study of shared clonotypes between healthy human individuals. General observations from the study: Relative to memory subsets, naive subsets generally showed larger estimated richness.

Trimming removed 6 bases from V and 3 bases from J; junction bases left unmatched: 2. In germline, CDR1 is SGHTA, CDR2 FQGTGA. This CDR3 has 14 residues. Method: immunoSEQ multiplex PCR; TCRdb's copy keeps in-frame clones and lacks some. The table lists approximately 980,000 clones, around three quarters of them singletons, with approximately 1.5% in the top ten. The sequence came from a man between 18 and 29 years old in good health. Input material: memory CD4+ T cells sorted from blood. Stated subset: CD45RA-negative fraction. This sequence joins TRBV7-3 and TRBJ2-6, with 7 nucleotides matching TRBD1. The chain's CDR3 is CASRQGNGANVLTF. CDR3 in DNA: TGTGCCAGCAGACAGGGGAATGGGGCCAACGTCCTGACTTTC.